This entry describes one T cell receptor beta chain. It lacks a known antigen. No per-base quality is available; no much larger clone lies one base away. Per the germline V gene (reference sequence), LNHDA is the CDR1 and SQIVND is the CDR2. Spanning cysteine to phenylalanine, the CDR3 consists of 11 amino acids. CDR3 DNA is the only sequence kept; it has 33 bases, read in frame from the first base. The junction shows trimming of 11 bases on V and 6 bases on J, plus 12 bases between the germline ends. All of the donors in the study were healthy humans. This sample is drawn from a study of T cell repertoires and Cas9 in healthy adults (dated by TCRdb to the late 2010s). Context from the whole study: SpCas9-reactive T cells were characterized for multi-effector potency, cytotoxicity and lineage determination within the CD4 and CD8 compartments. The study examined preexisting T cell immunity against the Streptococcus pyogenes Cas9 nuclease (SpCas9) used in CRISPR gene editing. Here is what the overall study found, with its caveats: In vitro, SpCas9-reactive regulatory T cells were reported to reduce the proliferation and function of SpCas9-reactive effector T cells.

The protocol used for the library was the immunoSEQ multiplex PCR assay. Sourced from immuneACCESS, this table was stored by TCRdb with only in-frame sequences that have V and J called. A share of the clones is absent; for the studies checked, an unresolved V gene accounts for under half, and the remainder has no known explanation. The sample includes tens of thousands of clones, with roughly nine tenths observed a single time. Clones ranked in the top ten supply approximately 1.5% of the sample. Recombination connected TRBV19 to TRBJ2-3, with the D gene call left open. The sample comprised CD4+ effector T cells (CD127+, CD25-, CD137-, CD154-) from PBMCs; culture status not recorded. The sequence came from a human donor in good health. The DNA sequence is given as TGTGCCTCTACCAGTGGGGATACGCAGTATTTT. This is translated as CASTSGDTQYF.